This is a list of T cell receptor beta chains from one sample in a study of shared clonotypes between healthy human individuals. Sequencing used immunoSEQ multiplex PCR; TCRdb keeps in-frame clones, though not all of them. The data show around 2,000,000 clones, approximately 94% seen once. The specimen was naive CD8+ T cells from PBMCs. These receptors all come from a man between 18 and 29 years old in good health. Some clones in this sample may be carry-over from other donors' samples. Both conserved end residues are part of each CDR3. The D gene is left open where the match is weak.

len	v_gene	d_gene	CDR3aa
18	TRBV9	-	CASSSPHGGRGVYNEQFF
16	TRBV30	TRBD2	CAWGQPGLARQETQYF
15	TRBV9	-	CANSLRDKVQETQYF
18	TRBV4-1	-	CASSQDLYRDPSSYEQYF
16	TRBV19	TRBD2	CASSIRRELDTGELFF
15	TRBV5-4	-	CATLLWDGGRTEAFF
13	TRBV9	-	CASSPQGWETQYF
13	TRBV14	-	CASSQGGLGEQYF
15	TRBV7-6	-	CASSLGSSGTDTQYF
12	TRBV25-1	-	CASSVDYRELFF
16	TRBV7-9	-	CASSPSPGGELHEQYF
14	TRBV7-9	-	CASSFQGKNTEAFF
15	TRBV28	TRBD1	CASSPIRDRSAEAFF
15	TRBV19	TRBD2	CASSMLAGVSYEQYF
16	TRBV27	TRBD1	CASSLSKPGTGSGYTF
14	TRBV7-9	-	CASSSTGSSYEQYF
15	TRBV5-1	-	CASSLLGFRSYEQYF
13	TRBV27	-	CASSPGAYYGYTF
15	TRBV28	TRBD2	CASSVLAESYNEQFF
14	TRBV13	-	CASSGVPTQETQYF
11	TRBV7-2	-	CASSTRLIQYF
14	TRBV9	-	CASSVGGVGQPQHF
14	TRBV7-2	-	CASSPPGWYNEQFF
15	TRBV5-1	TRBD1	CASSSGTGEYNEQFF
15	TRBV7-3	-	CASSPPGLKGTEAFF
15	TRBV29-1	-	CSVWGTLGTGSEAFF
15	TRBV6-5	-	CASSYGTGRRETQYF
15	TRBV12-5	TRBD1	CASGGTGAVGTEAFF
15	TRBV9	TRBD1	CASSTRDREADTQYF
13	TRBV9	-	CASSPTWGTEAFF
13	TRBV7-2	TRBD2	CASSPGGGLDQYF
11	TRBV29-1	-	CSVDETDTQYF
14	TRBV11-2	TRBD1	CASSPRDSHYEQYF
15	TRBV7-3	-	CASSLSGAVGDTQYF
14	TRBV9	TRBD1	CASSTNRGNTEAFF
16	TRBV9	-	CASSVGGSITQETQYF
14	TRBV7-3	-	CASSIGPGGSEAFF
16	TRBV19	TRBD1	CASTGTGWGLANEQFF